This is a list of T cell receptor beta chains from one sample in a study of blood T cell repertoires in COVID-19. Some clones are missing from TCRdb's copy, which holds only in-frame ones; the method was immunoSEQ multiplex PCR. Among some 58,000 clones listed, approximately 87% were seen once. The sequencing input was peripheral blood. Receptor source: a man between 45 and 60 years old with acute or convalescent COVID-19. The CDR3 runs from the conserved cysteine through the conserved F or W. A D gene is named only where the DNA matches it firmly. The size entry is marked missing in some rows and otherwise reads once, few, many or a size class.

D	J	size	V	CDR3	DNA
-	TRBJ2-7	-	TRBV11-3	CASSLVGQAFGEQYF	TGTGCCAGCAGCTTAGTTGGACAAGCCTTTGGAGAGCAGTACTTC
-	TRBJ2-1	-	TRBV11-2	CASSFDQGELADNEQFF	TGTGCCAGCAGCTTCGATCAAGGCGAACTAGCAGACAATGAGCAGTTCTTC
TRBD2	TRBJ2-1	-	TRBV2	CASSEGGRLVAEQFF	TGTGCCAGCAGTGAGGGCGGGAGGCTCGTCGCTGAGCAGTTCTTC
-	TRBJ1-2	-	TRBV2	CASRPSRGDGYTF	TGTGCCAGCAGGCCAAGCAGGGGTGATGGCTACACCTTC
TRBD1	TRBJ1-2	-	TRBV5-6	CASSLGGTVGYGYTF	TGTGCCAGCAGCTTGGGAGGGACAGTAGGCTATGGCTACACCTTC
TRBD1	TRBJ1-4	medium-sized	TRBV5-1	CASSGPRTGEGEKLFF	TGCGCCAGCAGCGGGCCCCGGACAGGGGAGGGTGAAAAACTGTTTTTT
TRBD1	TRBJ2-7	-	TRBV7-2	CASSRQGYEQYF	TGTGCCAGCAGCCGACAGGGCTACGAGCAGTACTTC
-	TRBJ2-7	-	TRBV6-5	CASSPGGGGVNEQYF	TGTGCCAGCAGCCCCGGGGGCGGGGGAGTCAACGAGCAGTACTTC
TRBD1	TRBJ1-4	-	TRBV3-1/TRBV3-2	CASSQGTGREKLFF	TGTGCCAGCAGCCAAGGGACAGGGAGGGAAAAACTGTTTTTT
-	TRBJ1-3	-	TRBV7-2	CASSLGRVNTIYF	TGTGCCAGCAGCCTCGGCAGGGTCAACACCATATATTTT
TRBD1	TRBJ1-1	-	TRBV24-1	CATKGAENTEAFF	TGTGCCACCAAGGGGGCGGAGAACACTGAAGCTTTCTTT
TRBD1	TRBJ2-7	-	TRBV6-5	CASKFGTATSYEQYF	TGTGCCAGCAAGTTCGGGACAGCAACTTCCTACGAGCAGTACTTC
TRBD1	TRBJ2-5	few	TRBV12-3/TRBV12-4	CASGGTDQETQYF	TGTGCCAGCGGTGGGACAGATCAAGAGACCCAGTACTTC
-	TRBJ2-7	-	TRBV29-1	CSASQGSNEQYF	TGCAGCGCGTCCCAGGGGTCTAACGAGCAGTACTTC
TRBD2	TRBJ2-7	-	TRBV11-2	CASSPGLAVSYEQYF	TGTGCCAGCAGCCCAGGACTAGCGGTCTCCTACGAGCAGTACTTC
-	TRBJ2-3	-	TRBV6-5	CATGGYGEDTQYF	TGTGCCACGGGCGGGTACGGAGAAGATACGCAGTATTTT
-	TRBJ1-5	once	TRBV13	CASSLAPGQPQHF	TGTGCCAGCAGCTTAGCTCCAGGACAGCCCCAGCATTTT
-	TRBJ2-5	-	TRBV18	CASSPPKTAEVQETQYF	TGTGCCAGCTCACCACCCAAGACAGCCGAAGTCCAAGAGACCCAGTACTTC
-	TRBJ2-1	once	TRBV10-3	CAIRKDNYNEQFF	TGTGCCATCAGAAAGGACAACTACAATGAGCAGTTCTTC
-	TRBJ2-5	-	TRBV5-1	CASSLERPVRETQYF	TGCGCCAGCAGCTTGGAACGGCCCGTGAGGGAGACCCAGTACTTC
TRBD2	TRBJ2-7	-	TRBV9	CASSVDGGVYEQYF	TGTGCCAGCAGCGTAGACGGGGGGGTTTACGAGCAGTACTTC
-	TRBJ1-5	-	TRBV12-3/TRBV12-4	CASSLQGAEPQHF	TGTGCCAGCAGCCTACAGGGAGCGGAGCCCCAGCATTTT
-	TRBJ1-2	few	TRBV10-3	CAIRDATGRVYGYTF	TGTGCCATCAGAGATGCGACAGGAAGAGTTTATGGCTACACCTTC
TRBD1	TRBJ1-5	-	TRBV2	CASSPGTGGRGNQPQHF	TGTGCCAGCAGCCCCGGGACAGGGGGCCGCGGCAATCAGCCCCAGCATTTT
TRBD2	TRBJ2-1	-	TRBV27	CASSGLADYNEQFF	TGTGCCAGCAGTGGGCTAGCGGATTACAATGAGCAGTTCTTC
TRBD1	TRBJ1-2	-	TRBV5-4	CASSTKQGADYGYTF	TGTGCCAGCAGCACAAAACAGGGGGCGGACTATGGCTACACCTTC
TRBD2	TRBJ2-3	-	TRBV5-4	CASSQGLAGGNTDTQYF	TGTGCCAGCAGCCAGGGACTAGCGGGAGGTAACACAGATACGCAGTATTTT
TRBD2	TRBJ2-1	-	TRBV6-5	CASSYGAGVNEQFF	TGTGCCAGCAGTTACGGGGCGGGAGTCAATGAGCAGTTCTTC
-	TRBJ1-2	-	TRBV18	CASSPPGQIYGYTF	TGTGCCAGCTCACCACCAGGACAGATCTATGGCTACACCTTC
TRBD1	TRBJ1-3	-	TRBV28	CASSGDSDYSGNTIYF	TGTGCCAGCAGTGGGGACAGTGATTACTCTGGAAACACCATATATTTT
TRBD2	TRBJ2-5	-	TRBV10-1	CASSDGLAVSETQYF	TGCGCCAGCAGTGATGGTCTAGCGGTGTCAGAGACCCAGTACTTC
-	TRBJ2-5	-	TRBV7-9	CASSLWGEETQYF	TGTGCCAGCAGCTTATGGGGGGAAGAGACCCAGTACTTC
-	TRBJ1-5	-	TRBV6-5	CASAMAGVKQPQHF	TGTGCCAGCGCTATGGCAGGGGTCAAACAGCCCCAGCATTTT
-	TRBJ1-1	-	TRBV10-2	CASRQDGAGGEAFF	TGCGCCAGCAGACAGGACGGTGCGGGGGGTGAAGCTTTCTTT
TRBD2	TRBJ2-7	-	TRBV6-6	CASSYSRLAGAYEQYF	TGTGCCAGCAGTTACAGTCGCCTAGCGGGAGCCTACGAGCAGTACTTC
TRBD2	TRBJ2-1	-	TRBV7-2	CASSAGLAGGGNEQFF	TGTGCCAGCAGCGCAGGACTAGCGGGGGGCGGAAATGAGCAGTTCTTC
TRBD1	TRBJ1-2	-	TRBV27	CASSLQDRGYGYTF	TGTGCCAGCAGTCTTCAGGACAGGGGCTATGGCTACACCTTC
-	TRBJ2-1	-	TRBV9	CASSETGGAYNEQFF	TGTGCCAGCAGCGAAACAGGGGGGGCCTACAATGAGCAGTTCTTC
-	TRBJ1-5	-	TRBV2	CASSVERGNQPQHF	TGTGCCAGCAGTGTGGAGAGGGGCAATCAGCCCCAGCATTTT
-	TRBJ2-4	-	TRBV27	CASSLGGPNYKNIQYF	TGTGCCAGCAGTTTAGGAGGGCCCAACTACAAAAACATTCAGTACTTC
TRBD1	TRBJ1-4	few	TRBV11-3	CASSHGTGGSEGEKLFF	TGTGCCAGCAGCCATGGGACAGGGGGCTCAGAGGGTGAAAAACTGTTTTTT
-	TRBJ2-1	-	TRBV6-1	CASSEVPPGEQFF	TGTGCCAGCAGTGAAGTGCCCCCGGGTGAGCAGTTCTTC
-	TRBJ1-5	-	TRBV24-1	CATSDASGNQPQHF	TGTGCCACCAGTGATGCTAGCGGCAATCAGCCCCAGCATTTT
TRBD1	TRBJ2-3	-	TRBV18	CASSRVRTGVEDTQYF	TGTGCCAGCTCACGAGTTAGAACAGGGGTCGAAGATACGCAGTATTTT
-	TRBJ2-2	-	TRBV15	CATSRDRVGGELFF	TGTGCCACCAGCAGAGACAGGGTCGGGGGGGAGCTGTTTTTT
TRBD1	TRBJ2-7	-	TRBV5-1	CASSYRDRLDEQYF	TGCGCCAGCAGCTACCGGGACAGGCTGGACGAGCAGTACTTC
-	TRBJ2-1	-	TRBV3-1/TRBV3-2	CASSHLGGGEQFF	TGTGCCAGCAGCCATCTAGGGGGGGGTGAGCAGTTCTTC
-	TRBJ1-5	-	TRBV5-1	CASSLVPGNNQPQHF	TGCGCCAGCAGCTTGGTACCAGGGAACAATCAGCCCCAGCATTTT
TRBD1	TRBJ2-7	medium-sized	TRBV6-5	CASSSGTAFYEQYF	TGTGCCAGCAGTTCCGGGACAGCTTTTTACGAGCAGTACTTC
TRBD2	TRBJ2-1	once	TRBV27	CASSPTSGRASYNEQFF	TGTGCCAGCAGTCCCACTAGCGGGAGGGCCTCCTACAATGAGCAGTTCTTC
-	TRBJ2-4	-	TRBV2	CASSEGPPSLAKNIQYF	TGTGCCAGCAGTGAAGGCCCACCAAGCTTAGCCAAAAACATTCAGTACTTC